Shown below are 19 T cell receptor beta chains from a single sample sequenced in a study of T cell responses to AZD1222 COVID-19 vaccine. Measured with immunoSEQ multiplex PCR; TCRdb has only the in-frame clones, and not every one. The table has roughly 150,000 clones, more than 70% seen once; the top ten hold about 3.1%. Here the sequenced sample was peripheral blood, taken 28 days after the second AZD1222 dose. Every receptor here comes from an adult who received the AZD1222 COVID-19 vaccine.

The CDR3 sequence: CASSLARGDNQPQHF. In DNA, the CDR3 is TGTGCCAGCAGTTTAGCCAGGGGTGACAATCAGCCCCAGCATTTT. The chain joins TRBV27 to TRBJ1-5; D may be TRBD1 (6 bases). There are 15 residues in the CDR3. Germline loops: CDR1 MNHEY, CDR2 SMNVEV (reference sequence). V was cut by 2 bases and J by 3 bases, with 11 bases left in between.

V usage is TRBV24-1 and J usage is TRBJ2-6, with D possibly being TRBD2 (5 bases). CDR3 size: 16 residues. The V gene lost 2 bases and the J gene lost 0 bases, with 7 bases spanning the gap. Germline V gene data show CDR1 as KGHDR and CDR2 as SFDVKD. The CDR3 region is CATSDSGSSGANVLTF. The CDR3 DNA is TGTGCCACCAGTGATTCGGGGAGCTCTGGGGCCAACGTCCTGACTTTC.

The chain employs TRBV29-1 and TRBJ2-7, with D possibly being TRBD1 (5 bases). Germline V lookup: CDR1 SQVTM, CDR2 ANQGSEA. V lost 3 bases and J lost 0, with 9 bases in between. This CDR3 is built from 13 residues. Written as DNA, the CDR3 is TGCAGCGTTGAGCCTGACAGCTCCTACGAGCAGTACTTC. Translating gives CSVEPDSSYEQYF.

The chain links TRBV29-1 to TRBJ1-3; tentative D call: TRBD1 (5 bases). V was shortened by 5 bases and J by 0 bases, with 11 bases between the two germline ends. The CDR3 totals 14 residues. Looked up from germline, CDR1 is SQVTM and CDR2 is ANQGSEA. For the CDR3, the DNA is TGCAGCGTTTGTCCCGACAGCTCTGGAAACACCATATATTTT. Protein product: CSVCPDSSGNTIYF.

The chain couples TRBV3-1 (or the pseudogene TRBV3-2) to TRBJ2-7; 12 bases fit TRBD2. The CDR3 has 15 residues. The germline V gene has CDR1 LGHDT and CDR2 YNNKEL (reference sequence). The V segment lost 1 base and the J segment 4 bases; nucleotides outside the gene matches: 2. In DNA, the CDR3 is TGTGCCAGCAGCCAAGGGACTAGCGGGAATTACGAGCAGTACTTC. Protein: CASSQGTSGNYEQYF.

The chain couples TRBV3-1 (or the pseudogene TRBV3-2) to TRBJ2-1; TRBD2 aligns across 9 bases. This CDR3 is 14 amino acids long. V lost 0 bases to trimming and J lost 14 bases; unmatched junction nucleotides: 8. In germline, CDR1 is LGHDT, CDR2 YNNKEL (reference sequence). The CDR3 here is CASSQEGAGGLKFF. CDR3 sequence (DNA): TGTGCCAGCAGCCAAGAGGGGGCGGGAGGGCTCAAGTTCTTC.

The CDR3 spells CASKQGAYSPLHF. The CDR3 coding sequence is TGTGCCAGTAAACAAGGGGCATATTCACCCCTCCACTTT. The chain couples TRBV19 to TRBJ1-6, with a weak D call TRBD1 (5 bases). Trimming removed 7 bases from V and 8 bases from J, with 12 bases in between. CDR1 and CDR2 (germline): LNHDA, SQIVND (reference sequence). The CDR3 spans 13 residues.

The chain links TRBV7-3 to TRBJ1-1, with TRBD1 matching over 11 bases. Per the germline V gene, CDR1 is SGHTA and CDR2 is FQGTGA. The V gene end was trimmed by 0 bases and the J gene end by 5 bases; junction bases not matched to a gene: 5. The CDR3 sequence is 16 residues long. CDR3 DNA sequence: TGTGCCAGCAGCTTAACGGGTTGGGACAGGGGGACTGAAGCTTTCTTT. Translation: CASSLTGWDRGTEAFF.

V and J are TRBV10-3 and TRBJ2-3, with 10 bases matching TRBD2. Germline V gene lookup returns CDR1 ENHRY and CDR2 SYGVKD. J lost 2 bases, V lost 2 bases, and 4 bases had no gene match. This CDR3 contains 16 residues. CDR3: CAISERLAGVTDTQYF. CDR3 sequence (DNA): TGTGCCATCAGTGAGAGACTAGCGGGCGTCACAGATACGCAGTATTTT.

This chain connects TRBV10-1 to TRBJ2-5, with D possibly being TRBD1 (6 bases). The germline V gene encodes CDR1 WNHNN and CDR2 SYGVQD (reference sequence). V lost 4 bases, J lost 5 bases, and 11 bases lay in between. CDR3 length: 13 amino acids. CDR3 sequence: CASSASGEETQYF. CDR3 bases: TGCGCCAGCAGTGCCTCAGGGGAGGAGACCCAGTACTTC.

The V gene is TRBV9, the J gene TRBJ2-3; D call uncertain. Per germline, CDR1 SGDLS and CDR2 YYNGEE. The V gene lost 3 bases and the J gene lost 2 bases, with 13 bases spanning the gap. This CDR3 comprises 15 residues. The CDR3 DNA reads TGTGCCAGCAGCGCCACCAGGACGAACACAGATACGCAGTATTTT. It translates to CASSATRTNTDTQYF.

The rearrangement joins TRBV11-2 to TRBJ2-1; TRBD2 agrees at 13 bases. The CDR3 has 16 residues. With V trimmed by 1 base and J by 15 bases, 12 bases remained unmatched. Germline loops: CDR1 SGHAT, CDR2 FQNNGV. In nucleotides, the CDR3 is TGTGCCAGCAGCTTAGTATCTGGACTAGCGGGAGCCAAGGGGTTCTTC. It encodes CASSLVSGLAGAKGFF.

V is TRBV6-5 and J is TRBJ1-5; 8 positions match TRBD1. Germline CDR1 is MNHEY and CDR2 is SVGAGI. The J segment lost 0 bases and the V segment lost 8 bases, leaving 3 bases of the junction unmatched. The CDR3 runs to 14 residues. CDR3 region: CASRTGNSNQPQHF. DNA for the CDR3: TGTGCCAGCCGGACAGGGAATAGCAATCAGCCCCAGCATTTT.

The genes are TRBV19 and TRBJ1-6, with 9 bases lining up with TRBD1. Trimming removed 6 bases from V and 1 base from J; junction bases left unmatched: 4. The CDR3 is made up of 16 amino acids. In germline, CDR1 is LNHDA, CDR2 SQIVND (reference sequence). For the CDR3, the DNA is TGTGCCAGTAGGAACAGGGGGCAATCCTATAATTCACCCCTCCACTTT. This sequence encodes CASRNRGQSYNSPLHF. Using reference TRBV19 and TRBJ1-6 for the parts outside the CDR3, the full variable domain is DGGITQSPKYLFRKEGQNVTLSCEQNLNHDAMYWYRQDPGQGLRLIYYSQIVNDFQKGDIAEGYSVSREKKESFPLTVTSAQKNPTAFYLCASRNRGQSYNSPLHFGNGTRLTVT.

The chain has TRBV11-1 and TRBJ2-7; 9 nucleotides agree with TRBD1. The CDR3 totals 15 residues. Germline loops: CDR1 SGHAT, CDR2 FQDESV (reference sequence). J gave up 2 bases and V 5 bases, and 7 bases lay outside the gene matches. As DNA, the CDR3 is TGTGCCAGCAGCCCAGGACAGGGGCCCCCCTACGAGCAGTACTTC. Translating it yields CASSPGQGPPYEQYF.

V and J are TRBV5-1 and TRBJ1-5; D not resolved. CDR3 size: 15 residues. V was clipped by 0 bases and J by 0 bases, with 7 bases between them. Per the germline V gene, CDR1 is SGHRS and CDR2 is YFSETQ. The CDR3 sequence is CASSLEGYSNQPQHF. The CDR3 DNA reads as TGCGCCAGCAGCTTGGAGGGATATAGCAATCAGCCCCAGCATTTT.

The genes are TRBV6-1 and TRBJ1-4; no clear D gene. The CDR3 sequence is 15 residues long. The germline V and J ends were trimmed by 3 bases and 0 bases, with 8 bases remaining between them. CDR1 and CDR2 (germline): MNHNS, SASEGT. The CDR3 sequence: CASSETGSTNEKLFF. CDR3 coding DNA: TGTGCCAGCAGTGAGACGGGATCAACTAATGAAAAACTGTTTTTT.

This chain joins TRBV4-1 and TRBJ2-2; tentative D call: TRBD2 (5 bases). The CDR3 totals 16 residues. The ends were cut back, 1 base at V and 6 bases at J, with 15 bases in the middle. The germline gives CDR1 MGHRA, CDR2 YSYEKL. The CDR3 DNA reads as TGCGCCAGCAGCCAAGGGCTGATTCGGGGTCCCGGGGAGCTGTTTTTT. Protein product: CASSQGLIRGPGELFF.

This chain links TRBV19 with TRBJ1-4; D is undetermined. The CDR3 is made up of 15 amino acids. Germline lookup yields CDR1 LNHDA and CDR2 SQIVND (reference sequence). V was shortened by 7 bases and J by 0 bases, with 12 bases between the two germline ends. As DNA, the CDR3 is TGTGCCAGTACCCATCCACGAGCAACTAATGAAAAACTGTTTTTT. Its protein is CASTHPRATNEKLFF.